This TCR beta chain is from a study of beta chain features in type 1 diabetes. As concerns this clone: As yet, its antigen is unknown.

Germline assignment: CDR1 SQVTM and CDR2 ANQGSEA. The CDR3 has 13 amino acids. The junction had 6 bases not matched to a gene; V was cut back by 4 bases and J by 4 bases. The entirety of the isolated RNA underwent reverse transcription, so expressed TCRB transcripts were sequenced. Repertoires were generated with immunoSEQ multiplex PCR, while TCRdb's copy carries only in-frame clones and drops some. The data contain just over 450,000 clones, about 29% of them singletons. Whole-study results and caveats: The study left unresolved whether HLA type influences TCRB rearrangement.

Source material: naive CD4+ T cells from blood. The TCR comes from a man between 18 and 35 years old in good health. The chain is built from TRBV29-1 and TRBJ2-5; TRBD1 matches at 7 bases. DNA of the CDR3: TGCAGCGTTGTTACGTCAGGGGGAGAGACCCAGTACTTC. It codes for CSVVTSGGETQYF. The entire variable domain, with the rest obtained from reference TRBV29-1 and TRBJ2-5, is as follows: SAVISQKPSRDICQRGTSLTIQCQVDSQVTMMFWYRQQPGQSLTLIATANQGSEATYESGFVIDKFPISRPNLTFSTLTVSNMSPEDSSIYLCSVVTSGGETQYFGPGTRLLVL.